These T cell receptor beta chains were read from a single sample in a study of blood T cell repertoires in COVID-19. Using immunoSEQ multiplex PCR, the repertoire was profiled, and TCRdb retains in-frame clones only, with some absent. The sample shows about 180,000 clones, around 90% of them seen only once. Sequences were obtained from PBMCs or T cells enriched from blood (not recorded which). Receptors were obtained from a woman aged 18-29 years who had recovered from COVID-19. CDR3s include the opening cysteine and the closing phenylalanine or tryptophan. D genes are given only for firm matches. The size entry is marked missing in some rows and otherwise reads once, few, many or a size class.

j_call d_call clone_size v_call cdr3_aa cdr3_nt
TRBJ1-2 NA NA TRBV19 CASSIGGANYGYTF TGTGCCAGTAGTATAGGAGGAGCTAACTATGGCTACACCTTC
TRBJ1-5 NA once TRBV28 CASSFPDRYQPQHF TGTGCCAGCAGTTTTCCCGACAGGTATCAGCCCCAGCATTTT
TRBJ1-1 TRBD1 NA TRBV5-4 CASSFSTGVVSTEAFF TGTGCCAGCAGCTTTTCCACAGGGGTTGTGAGCACTGAAGCTTTCTTT
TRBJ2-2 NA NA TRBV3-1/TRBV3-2 CASSHPPNTGELFF TGTGCCAGCAGCCACCCTCCGAACACCGGGGAGCTGTTTTTT
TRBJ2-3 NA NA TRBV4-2 CASSQGEARFADTQYF TGTGCCAGCAGCCAAGGAGAGGCTAGGTTCGCAGATACGCAGTATTTT
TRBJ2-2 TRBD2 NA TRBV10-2 CASSDLAGITGELFF TGCGCCAGCAGTGACCTAGCGGGGATCACCGGGGAGCTGTTTTTT
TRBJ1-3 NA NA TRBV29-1 CSVESFGNTIYF TGCAGCGTTGAATCTTTCGGAAACACCATATATTTT
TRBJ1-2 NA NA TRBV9 CASSGPWQVATGYTF TGTGCCAGCAGCGGGCCGTGGCAGGTCGCAACGGGCTACACCTTC
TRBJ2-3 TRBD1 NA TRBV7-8 CASSSRDREPDTQYF TGTGCCAGCAGCTCCCGGGACAGGGAACCAGATACGCAGTATTTT
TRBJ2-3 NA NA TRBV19 CASSGGWDTQYF TGTGCCAGTAGTGGGGGGTGGGATACGCAGTATTTT
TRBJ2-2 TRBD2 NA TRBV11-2 CASSSNPPGGTSTGELFF TGTGCCAGCAGCTCGAATCCCCCGGGGGGGACTAGCACCGGGGAGCTGTTTTTT
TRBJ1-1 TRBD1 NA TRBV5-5 CASSRQGTGTEAFF TGTGCCAGCAGCCGACAGGGGACGGGCACTGAAGCTTTCTTT
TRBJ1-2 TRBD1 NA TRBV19 CASTGTGSIDGYTF TGTGCCAGTACTGGGACAGGTTCCATTGATGGCTACACCTTC
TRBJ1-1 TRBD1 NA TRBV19 CASSIRGQGAREAFF TGTGCCAGTAGTATACGAGGACAGGGGGCGCGAGAAGCTTTCTTT
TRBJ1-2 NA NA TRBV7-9 CASSLQSEGGYTF TGTGCCAGCAGCTTACAATCCGAGGGAGGCTACACCTTC
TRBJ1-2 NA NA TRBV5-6 CASTNDRVPFHGYTF TGTGCCAGCACCAACGACCGGGTACCGTTTCATGGCTACACCTTC
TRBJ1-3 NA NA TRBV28 CASSLGGNRNTIYF TGTGCCAGCAGTTTAGGGGGGAACCGAAACACCATATATTTT
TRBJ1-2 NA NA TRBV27 CASSPGLSYGYTF TGTGCCAGCAGTCCAGGACTGAGCTATGGCTACACCTTC
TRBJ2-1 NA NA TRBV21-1 CASSTTSAEAYNEQFF TGTGCCAGCAGCACGACTAGCGCCGAAGCCTACAATGAGCAGTTCTTC
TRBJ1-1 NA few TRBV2 CASSEASTLTGGATEAFF TGTGCCAGCAGTGAAGCGTCTACACTTACCGGTGGGGCCACTGAAGCTTTCTTT
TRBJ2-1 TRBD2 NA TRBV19 CASSTGLGVRDEQFF TGTGCCAGTAGTACAGGACTAGGGGTACGGGATGAGCAGTTCTTC
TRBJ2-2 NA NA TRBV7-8 CASSFGDSNTGELFF TGTGCCAGCAGCTTCGGGGACTCTAACACCGGGGAGCTGTTTTTT
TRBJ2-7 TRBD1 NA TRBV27 CASSLGQSSYEQYF TGTGCCAGCAGTTTGGGACAGAGCTCCTACGAGCAGTACTTC
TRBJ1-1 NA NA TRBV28 CASSLSGDLKNTEAFF TGTGCCAGCAGTTTATCCGGAGACTTAAAGAACACTGAAGCTTTCTTT
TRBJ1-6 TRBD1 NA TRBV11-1 CASSSDRGGSPLHF TGTGCCAGCAGCTCGGACAGGGGTGGGTCACCCCTCCACTTT